This T cell receptor beta chain was profiled in a study of cytomegalovirus exposure and HLA in healthy donors. Study context: The study placed 80% to 90% of its approximately 360 genotyped donors in the Caucasian-associated ancestry cluster. The study's findings and limits: Sequencing likely produced, as an artifact, a cluster of highly shared sequence variants. More clonal expansion characterized HLA-associated TCR beta chains than equally common others in a later analysis. Previously analyzed data showed that most TCR beta V segments were productive at a frequency of about 87% or about 30%.

This CDR3 contains 11 residues. V lost 3 bases to trimming and J lost 8 bases, with 8 bases between them. Germline V gene data show CDR1 as DFQATT and CDR2 as SNEGSKA (reference sequence). It was with 60 Vbeta and 13 Jbeta primers that the PCR ran. TCRdb's copy holds only in-frame clones and misses some; the assay was immunoSEQ multiplex PCR. The profile covers roughly 88,000 clones, with less than 85% appearing a single time and more than 5% taken by the ten largest. In this sample, this clone turned up a few times. The antigen is unknown. The chain joins TRBV20-1 to TRBJ2-1; tentative D call: TRBD2 (5 bases). Material for sequencing was PBMCs. This TCR derives from a young man in good health and CMV-seropositive. The CDR3: CSARRVDEQFF. The CDR3 DNA follows: TGCAGTGCTAGGAGGGTTGATGAGCAGTTCTTC.